The clone carrying this T cell receptor (beta chain) was seen at least ten times. Deletions cut 4 bases from V and 1 base from J, with 9 bases between. The CDR3 has 14 residues. Germline CDR1 and CDR2: SGHRS and YFSETQ. Indicated time point: newly diagnosed GD, antithyroid drugs for less than 3 months. PBMCs were the source of the RNA used for TCR sequencing. These data come from a study of regulatory T cells in long-lasting Graves disease. Building of the TCR beta libraries involved iRepertoire HTBI primers and Arm-PCR of CDR3 regions. MiXCR was run by TCRdb on the multiplex PCR reads, yielding one entry per CDR3 protein. There are about 440,000 distinct CDR3 sequences in the sample; roughly 15% occur only once, and over 8.5% lies in the top ten. Separately, the same data were catalogued under a study of T cells in Graves' hyperthyroidism and ophthalmopathy.

The material was peripheral blood mononuclear cells (PBMCs), obtained at new diagnosis, from a patient treated with antithyroid drugs. This sequence originates from a woman between 25 and 40 years old with Graves disease. The genes are TRBV5-1 and TRBJ1-5, with no clear D. The CDR3 bases are TGCGCCAGCAGCGCAGACGGGAGCAATCAGCCCCAGCATTTT. This codes for CASSADGSNQPQHF.